This T cell receptor beta chain came from a study of blood T cell repertoires in COVID-19. Study overall: Donors in the United States, Italy and Spain gave samples during acute or convalescent COVID-19. Sources were T cells, B-cell-depleted T cells, or PBMCs; the material itself was cDNA or gDNA.

Original processing notes: It was from reference gene primer amplification that nucleated cell counts were estimated. The protocol was immunoSEQ multiplex PCR, while the TCRdb copy is restricted to in-frame clones and leaves out a portion. D and trimming were read from the DNA, whereas the V and J calls and clone size are those reported in that table. This sample has 100,000 to 150,000 clones, with around 86% found just once. Looked up from germline, CDR1 is SGHRS and CDR2 is YFSETQ. The V gene end was trimmed by 4 bases and the J gene end by 0 bases; junction bases not matched to a gene: 6. The CDR3 contains 16 residues.

Sequencing input: peripheral blood. This sequence originates from a man between 60 and 75 years old with acute or convalescent COVID-19. V gene TRBV5-1 combines with J gene TRBJ2-1; 8 nucleotides line up with TRBD2. CDR3 residues: CASSAIAGSSYNEQFF. DNA for the CDR3: TGCGCCAGCAGCGCAATAGCGGGGAGCTCCTACAATGAGCAGTTCTTC. Full variable domain (outside the CDR3, taken from reference TRBV5-1 and TRBJ2-1): KAGVTQTPRYLIKTRGQQVTLSCSPISGHRSVSWYQQTPGQGLQFLFEYFSETQRNKGNFPGRFSGRQFSNSRSEMNVSTLELGDSALYLCASSAIAGSSYNEQFFGPGTRLTVL.